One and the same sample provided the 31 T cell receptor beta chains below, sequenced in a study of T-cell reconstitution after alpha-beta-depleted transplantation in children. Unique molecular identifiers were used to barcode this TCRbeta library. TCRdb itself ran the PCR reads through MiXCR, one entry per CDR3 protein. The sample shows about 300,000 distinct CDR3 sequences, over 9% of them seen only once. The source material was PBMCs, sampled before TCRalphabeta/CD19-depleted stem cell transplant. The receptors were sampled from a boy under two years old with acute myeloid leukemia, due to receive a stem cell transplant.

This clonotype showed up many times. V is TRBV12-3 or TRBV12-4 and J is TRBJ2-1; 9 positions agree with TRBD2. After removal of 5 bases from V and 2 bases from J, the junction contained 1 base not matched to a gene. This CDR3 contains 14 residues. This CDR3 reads CASSASGTYNEQFF. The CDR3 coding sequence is TGTGCCAGCAGTGCTAGCGGGACCTACAATGAGCAGTTCTTC.

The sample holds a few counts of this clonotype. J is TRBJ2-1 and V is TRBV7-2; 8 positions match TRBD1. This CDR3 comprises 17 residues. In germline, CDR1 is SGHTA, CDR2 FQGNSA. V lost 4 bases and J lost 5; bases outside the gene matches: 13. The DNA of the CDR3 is TGTGCCAGCAGCTCCCAGGGGCAGGGGGCAGGACACAATGAGCAGTTCTTC. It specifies CASSSQGQGAGHNEQFF.

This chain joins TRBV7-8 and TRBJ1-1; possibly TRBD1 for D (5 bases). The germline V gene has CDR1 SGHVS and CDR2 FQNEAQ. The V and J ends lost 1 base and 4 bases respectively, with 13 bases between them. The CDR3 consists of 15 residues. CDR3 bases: TGTGCCAGCAGCTTAGTGGGGGGAAAAGGCACTGAAGCTTTCTTT. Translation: CASSLVGGKGTEAFF.

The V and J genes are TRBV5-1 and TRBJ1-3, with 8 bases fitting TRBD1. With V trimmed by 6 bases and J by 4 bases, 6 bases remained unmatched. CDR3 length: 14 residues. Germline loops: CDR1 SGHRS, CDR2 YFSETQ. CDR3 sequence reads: CASTLGQGGNTIYF. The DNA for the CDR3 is TGCGCCAGCACCCTAGGACAGGGAGGAAACACCATATATTTT.

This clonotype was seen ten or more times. CDR3: CATSHENYSNQPQHF. The CDR3, as DNA: TGTGCCACCTCCCACGAAAACTATAGCAATCAGCCCCAGCATTTT. The chain employs TRBV28 and TRBJ1-5; D call uncertain. Trimming shortened V by 10 bases and J by 0 bases, and 16 bases separated the two germline ends. The germline V gene has CDR1 MDHEN and CDR2 SYDVKM. The CDR3 is 15 residues long.

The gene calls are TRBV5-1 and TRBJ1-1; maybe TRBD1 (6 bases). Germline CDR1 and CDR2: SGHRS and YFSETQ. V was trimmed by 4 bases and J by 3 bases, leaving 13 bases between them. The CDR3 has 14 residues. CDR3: CASSLRDIDTEAFF. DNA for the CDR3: TGCGCCAGCAGCCTCCGGGACATTGACACTGAAGCTTTCTTT. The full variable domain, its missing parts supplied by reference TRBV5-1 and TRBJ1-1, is KAGVTQTPRYLIKTRGQQVTLSCSPISGHRSVSWYQQTPGQGLQFLFEYFSETQRNKGNFPGRFSGRQFSNSRSEMNVSTLELGDSALYLCASSLRDIDTEAFFGQGTRLTVV.

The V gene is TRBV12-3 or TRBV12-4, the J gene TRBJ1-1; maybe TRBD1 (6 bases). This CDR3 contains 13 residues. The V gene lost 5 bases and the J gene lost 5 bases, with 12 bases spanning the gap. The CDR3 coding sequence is TGTGCCAGCAGTCTACTCCAGGGGACTGAAGCTTTCTTT. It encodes CASSLLQGTEAFF.

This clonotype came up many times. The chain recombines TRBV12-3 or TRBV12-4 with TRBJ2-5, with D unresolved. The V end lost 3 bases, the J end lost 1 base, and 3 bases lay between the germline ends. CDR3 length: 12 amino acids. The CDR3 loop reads CASSFPQETQYF. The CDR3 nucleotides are TGTGCCAGCAGTTTTCCCCAAGAGACCCAGTACTTC.

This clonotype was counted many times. CDR3 amino acids: CSASGATGELFF. The CDR3 DNA follows: TGCAGTGCTAGCGGAGCGACCGGGGAGCTGTTTTTT. This sequence joins TRBV20-1 and TRBJ2-2, with no clear D. The CDR3 has 12 amino acids. The germline V gene encodes CDR1 DFQATT and CDR2 SNEGSKA (reference sequence). With 3 bases removed from V and 5 bases from J, the gap between germline ends came to 7 bases.

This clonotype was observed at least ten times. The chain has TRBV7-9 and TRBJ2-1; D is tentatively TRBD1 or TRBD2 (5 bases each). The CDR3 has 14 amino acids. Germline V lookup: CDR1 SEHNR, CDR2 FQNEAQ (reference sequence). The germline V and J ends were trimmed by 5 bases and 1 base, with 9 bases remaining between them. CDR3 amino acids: CASSHGTSYNEQFF. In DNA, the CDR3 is TGTGCCAGCAGCCATGGGACGTCCTACAATGAGCAGTTCTTC.

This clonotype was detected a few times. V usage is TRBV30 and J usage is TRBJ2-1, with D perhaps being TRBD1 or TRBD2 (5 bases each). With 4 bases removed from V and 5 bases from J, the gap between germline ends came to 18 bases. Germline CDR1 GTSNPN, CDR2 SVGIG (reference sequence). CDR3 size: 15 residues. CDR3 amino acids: CAWTEGRKLHNEQFF. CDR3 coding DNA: TGTGCCTGGACAGAGGGGCGGAAACTTCACAATGAGCAGTTCTTC.

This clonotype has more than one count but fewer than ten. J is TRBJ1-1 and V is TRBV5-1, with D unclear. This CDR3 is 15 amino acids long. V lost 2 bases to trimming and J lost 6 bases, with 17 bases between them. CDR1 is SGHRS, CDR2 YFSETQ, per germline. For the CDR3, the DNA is TGCGCCAGCAGCTTAAGGGCTCCAGGAGACTCTGAAGCTTTCTTT. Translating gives CASSLRAPGDSEAFF.

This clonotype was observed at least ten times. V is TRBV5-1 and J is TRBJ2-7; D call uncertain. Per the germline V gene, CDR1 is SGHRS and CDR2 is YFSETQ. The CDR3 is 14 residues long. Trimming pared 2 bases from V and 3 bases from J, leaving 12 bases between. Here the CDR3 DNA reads TGCGCCAGCAGCTTCGGCGGACGGGTCTACGAGCAGTACTTC. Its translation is CASSFGGRVYEQYF.

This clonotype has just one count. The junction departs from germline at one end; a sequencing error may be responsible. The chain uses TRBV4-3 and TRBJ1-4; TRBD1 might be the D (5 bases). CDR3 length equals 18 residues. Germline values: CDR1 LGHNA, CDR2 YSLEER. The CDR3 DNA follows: TGCGTCAGCAGCCAAAATCATGGCGGGAGGGACCATAGGGAAAAACTGTTTTTT. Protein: CVSSQNHGGRDHREKLFF.

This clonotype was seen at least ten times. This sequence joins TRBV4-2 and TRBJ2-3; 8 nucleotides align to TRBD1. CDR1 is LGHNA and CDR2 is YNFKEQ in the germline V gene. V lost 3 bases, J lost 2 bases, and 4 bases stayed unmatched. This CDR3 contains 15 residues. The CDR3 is CASSQGTGNTDTQYF. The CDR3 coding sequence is TGTGCCAGCAGCCAGGGGACAGGTAACACAGATACGCAGTATTTT.

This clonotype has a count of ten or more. The chain's CDR3 is CASSFRGASTEAFF. In DNA form, the CDR3 reads TGTGCCAGCAGTTTTCGGGGGGCGAGCACTGAAGCTTTCTTT. The rearrangement uses TRBV12-3 or TRBV12-4 and TRBJ1-1; maybe TRBD1 (6 bases). Trimming stripped 3 bases from V and 4 bases from J, with 12 bases between. CDR3 length: 14 amino acids.

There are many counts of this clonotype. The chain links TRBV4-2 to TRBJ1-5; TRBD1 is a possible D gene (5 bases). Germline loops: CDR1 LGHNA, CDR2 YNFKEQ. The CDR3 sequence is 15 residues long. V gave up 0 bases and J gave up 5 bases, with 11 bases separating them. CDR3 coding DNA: TGTGCCAGCAGCCAAGATGGGGGGGAGCATCAGCCCCAGCATTTT. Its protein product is CASSQDGGEHQPQHF.

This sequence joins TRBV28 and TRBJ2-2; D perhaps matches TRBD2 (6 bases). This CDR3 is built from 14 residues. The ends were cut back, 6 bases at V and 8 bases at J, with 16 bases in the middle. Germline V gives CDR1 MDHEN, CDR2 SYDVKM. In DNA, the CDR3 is TGTGCCAGCAGACCATCCGGGAGAACTGGGGAGCTGTTTTTT. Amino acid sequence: CASRPSGRTGELFF. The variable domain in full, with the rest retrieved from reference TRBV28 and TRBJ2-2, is DVKVTQSSRYLVKRTGEKVFLECVQDMDHENMFWYRQDPGLGLRLIYFSYDVKMKEKGDIPEGYSVSREKKERFSLILESASTNQTSMYLCASRPSGRTGELFFGEGSRLTVL.

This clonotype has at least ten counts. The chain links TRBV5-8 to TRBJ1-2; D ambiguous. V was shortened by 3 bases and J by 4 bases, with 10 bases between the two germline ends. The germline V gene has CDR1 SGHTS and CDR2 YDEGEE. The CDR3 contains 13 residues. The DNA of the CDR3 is TGTGCCAGCAGCTACGTCGTGGGCTATGGCTACACCTTC. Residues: CASSYVVGYGYTF. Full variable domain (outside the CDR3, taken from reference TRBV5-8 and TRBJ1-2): EAGVTQSPTHLIKTRGQQATLRCSPISGHTSVYWYQQALGLGLQFLLWYDEGEERNRGNFPPRFSGRQFPNYSSELNVNALELEDSALYLCASSYVVGYGYTFGSGTRLTVV.

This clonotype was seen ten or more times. The CDR3, as DNA: TGTGCCAGCAGCTTAGCTAGCGGGAGGGCCTCAGAGACCCAGTACTTC. Translated, it gives CASSLASGRASETQYF. The chain uses TRBV11-2 and TRBJ2-5; 12 nucleotides match TRBD2. This CDR3 region has 16 residues. CDR1 and CDR2 from the germline V gene are SGHAT and FQNNGV. Germline trimming cut 1 base from V and 4 bases from J; bases unmatched to any gene: 4.

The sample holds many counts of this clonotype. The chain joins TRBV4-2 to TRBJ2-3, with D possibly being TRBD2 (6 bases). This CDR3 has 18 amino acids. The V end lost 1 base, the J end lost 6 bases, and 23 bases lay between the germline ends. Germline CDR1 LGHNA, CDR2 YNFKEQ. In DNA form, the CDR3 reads TGTGCCAGCAGCCAAGCAAGGCTGGCGGGGATACCGGGGGATACGCAGTATTTT. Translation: CASSQARLAGIPGDTQYF.

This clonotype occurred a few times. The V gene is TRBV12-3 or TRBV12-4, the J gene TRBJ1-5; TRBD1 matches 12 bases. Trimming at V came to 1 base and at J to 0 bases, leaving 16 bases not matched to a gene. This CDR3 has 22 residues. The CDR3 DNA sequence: TGTGCCAGCAGTTTAGTCCCGTTGCCCCCGGGACAGGGGGCTTATAGCAATCAGCCCCAGCATTTT. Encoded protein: CASSLVPLPPGQGAYSNQPQHF.

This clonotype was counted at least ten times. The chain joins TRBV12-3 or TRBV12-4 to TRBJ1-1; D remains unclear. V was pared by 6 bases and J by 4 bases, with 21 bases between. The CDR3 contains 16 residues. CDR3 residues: CASSSPTESGVTEAFF. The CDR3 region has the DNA TGTGCCAGCAGCTCACCCACCGAGTCGGGCGTCACTGAAGCTTTCTTT.

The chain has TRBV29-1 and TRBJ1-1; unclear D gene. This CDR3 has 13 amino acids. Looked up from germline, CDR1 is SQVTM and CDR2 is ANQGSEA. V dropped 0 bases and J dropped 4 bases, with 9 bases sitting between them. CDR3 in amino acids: CSVEDGEVTEAFF. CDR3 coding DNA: TGCAGCGTTGAAGACGGGGAGGTCACTGAAGCTTTCTTT.

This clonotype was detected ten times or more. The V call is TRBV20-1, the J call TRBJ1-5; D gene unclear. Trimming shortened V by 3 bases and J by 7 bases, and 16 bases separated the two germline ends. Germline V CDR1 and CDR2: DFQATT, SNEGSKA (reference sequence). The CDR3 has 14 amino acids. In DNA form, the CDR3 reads TGCAGTGCTAGTTATGGGGTACTGAGCCAGCCCCAGCATTTT. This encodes CSASYGVLSQPQHF.

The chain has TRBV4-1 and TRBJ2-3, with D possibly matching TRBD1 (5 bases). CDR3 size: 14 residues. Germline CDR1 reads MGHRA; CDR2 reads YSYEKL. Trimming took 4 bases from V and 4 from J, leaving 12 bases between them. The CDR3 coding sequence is TGCGCCAGCAGCCTGTCATTCAGGGCAGATACGCAGTATTTT. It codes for CASSLSFRADTQYF.

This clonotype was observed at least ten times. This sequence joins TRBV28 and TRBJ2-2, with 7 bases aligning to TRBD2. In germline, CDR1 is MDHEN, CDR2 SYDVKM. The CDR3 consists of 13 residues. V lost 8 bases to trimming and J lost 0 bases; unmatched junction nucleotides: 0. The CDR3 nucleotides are TGTGCCAGCCGGGGGGCGAACACCGGGGAGCTGTTTTTT. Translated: CASRGANTGELFF.

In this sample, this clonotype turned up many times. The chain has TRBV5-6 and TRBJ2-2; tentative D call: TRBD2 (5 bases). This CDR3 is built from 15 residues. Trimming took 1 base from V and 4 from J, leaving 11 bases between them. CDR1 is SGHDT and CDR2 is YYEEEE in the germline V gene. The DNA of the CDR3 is TGTGCCAGCAGCTTGACGGGGTTAAGCACCGGGGAGCTGTTTTTT. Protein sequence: CASSLTGLSTGELFF.

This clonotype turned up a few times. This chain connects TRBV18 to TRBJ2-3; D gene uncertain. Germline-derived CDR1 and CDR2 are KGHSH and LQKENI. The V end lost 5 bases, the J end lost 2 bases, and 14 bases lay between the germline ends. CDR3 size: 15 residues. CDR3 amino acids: CASSDQSHPTDTQYF. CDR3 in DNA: TGTGCCAGCTCAGATCAGTCTCACCCCACAGATACGCAGTATTTT.

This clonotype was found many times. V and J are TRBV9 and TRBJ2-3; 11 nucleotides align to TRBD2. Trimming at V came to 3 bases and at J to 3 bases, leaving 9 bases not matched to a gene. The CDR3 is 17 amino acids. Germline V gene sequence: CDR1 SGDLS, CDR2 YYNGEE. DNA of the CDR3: TGTGCCAGCAGCGCGAGACTAGCGGGAAGGGGAACAGATACGCAGTATTTT. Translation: CASSARLAGRGTDTQYF.

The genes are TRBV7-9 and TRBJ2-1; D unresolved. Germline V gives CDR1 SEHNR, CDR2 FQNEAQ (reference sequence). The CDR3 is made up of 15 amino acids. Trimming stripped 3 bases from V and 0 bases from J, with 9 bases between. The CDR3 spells CASSFERISYNEQFF. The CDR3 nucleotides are TGTGCCAGCAGCTTCGAGCGTATCTCCTACAATGAGCAGTTCTTC.